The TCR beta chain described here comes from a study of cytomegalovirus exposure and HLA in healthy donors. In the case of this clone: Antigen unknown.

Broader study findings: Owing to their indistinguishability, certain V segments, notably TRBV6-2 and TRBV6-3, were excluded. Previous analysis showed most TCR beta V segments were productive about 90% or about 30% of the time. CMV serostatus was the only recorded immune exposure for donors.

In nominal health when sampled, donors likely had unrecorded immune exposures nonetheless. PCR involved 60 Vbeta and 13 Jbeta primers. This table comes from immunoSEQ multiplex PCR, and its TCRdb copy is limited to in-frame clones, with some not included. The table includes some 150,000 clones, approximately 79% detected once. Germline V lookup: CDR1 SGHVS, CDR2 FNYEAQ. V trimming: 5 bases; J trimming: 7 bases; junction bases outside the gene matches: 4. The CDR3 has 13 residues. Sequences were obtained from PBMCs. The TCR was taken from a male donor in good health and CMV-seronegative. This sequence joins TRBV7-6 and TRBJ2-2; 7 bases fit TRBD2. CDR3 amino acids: CASSRAGYGELFF. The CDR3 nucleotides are TGTGCCAGCAGCCGAGCGGGGTACGGGGAGCTGTTTTTT.